Included here is one T cell receptor (beta chain) sequence, with context. This specimen belongs to a study of blood T cell repertoires in COVID-19. Profiling relied on immunoSEQ multiplex PCR, and the TCRdb table lists in-frame clones only, not all of them. The sample includes fewer than 200,000 clones, roughly 90% seen only once; the top ten take 3.5% to 4%. CDR3 length: 14 residues. V gave up 6 bases and J gave up 4 bases, with 12 bases separating them. Germline V gene lookup returns CDR1 MNHEY and CDR2 SVGEGT. The J gene is TRBJ2-2, the V gene TRBV6-2 or TRBV6-3; D gene uncertain. The sequence derives from a woman aged 60-75 years who had recovered from COVID-19. The sample comprised peripheral blood. The CDR3: CASRPQVSTGELFF. The CDR3 DNA is TGTGCCAGCAGACCTCAGGTATCCACCGGGGAGCTGTTTTTT.